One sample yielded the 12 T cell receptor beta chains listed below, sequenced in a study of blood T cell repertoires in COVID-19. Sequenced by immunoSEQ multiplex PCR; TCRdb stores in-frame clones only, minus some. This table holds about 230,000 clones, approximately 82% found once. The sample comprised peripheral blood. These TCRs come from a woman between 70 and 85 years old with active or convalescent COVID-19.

CDR3 loop: CASSPPGLAHIQYF. DNA for the CDR3: TGCGCCAGCAGCCCACCGGGACTAGCCCACATTCAGTACTTC. This chain connects TRBV4-3 to TRBJ2-4; 9 bases align to TRBD2. This CDR3 contains 14 residues. The ends lost 4 bases at V and 8 bases at J; junction bases unmatched: 6. Germline CDR1 LGHNA, CDR2 YSLEER.

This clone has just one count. The CDR3 DNA reads TGTGCCAGCAGCCAAGGGAGTTATGAGCAGTTCTTC. It codes for CASSQGSYEQFF. The J gene is TRBJ2-1, the V gene TRBV3-1 (or the pseudogene TRBV3-2), with D uncertain. The V gene lost 1 base and the J gene lost 8 bases, with 6 bases spanning the gap. Germline CDR1 is LGHDT and CDR2 is YNNKEL (reference sequence). The CDR3 contains 12 residues.

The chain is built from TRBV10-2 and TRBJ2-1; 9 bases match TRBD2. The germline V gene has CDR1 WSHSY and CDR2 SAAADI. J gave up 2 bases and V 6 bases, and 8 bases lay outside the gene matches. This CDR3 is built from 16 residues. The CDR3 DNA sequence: TGCGCCAGCAGGCTAGCGGGGTCTGGGACCTACAATGAGCAGTTCTTC. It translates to CASRLAGSGTYNEQFF.

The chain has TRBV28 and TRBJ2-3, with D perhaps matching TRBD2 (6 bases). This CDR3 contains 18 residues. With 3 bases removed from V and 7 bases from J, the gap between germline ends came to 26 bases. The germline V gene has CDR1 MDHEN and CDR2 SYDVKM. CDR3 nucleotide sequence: TGTGCCAGCAGTTTTCCTCTTGTAAATGCCGGGAGTAGGTATACGCAGTATTTT. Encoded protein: CASSFPLVNAGSRYTQYF.

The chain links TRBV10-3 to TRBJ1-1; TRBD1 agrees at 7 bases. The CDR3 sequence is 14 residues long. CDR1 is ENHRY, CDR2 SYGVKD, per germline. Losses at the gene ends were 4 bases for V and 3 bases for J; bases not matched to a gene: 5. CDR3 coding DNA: TGTGCCATCAGTGGTCAGGGGGGAGACACTGAAGCTTTCTTT. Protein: CAISGQGGDTEAFF.

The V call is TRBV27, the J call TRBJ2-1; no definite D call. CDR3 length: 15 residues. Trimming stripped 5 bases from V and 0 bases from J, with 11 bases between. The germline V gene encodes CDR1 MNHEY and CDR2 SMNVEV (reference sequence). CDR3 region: CASSVALGSYNEQFF. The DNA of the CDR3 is TGTGCCAGCAGTGTAGCACTTGGCTCCTACAATGAGCAGTTCTTC.

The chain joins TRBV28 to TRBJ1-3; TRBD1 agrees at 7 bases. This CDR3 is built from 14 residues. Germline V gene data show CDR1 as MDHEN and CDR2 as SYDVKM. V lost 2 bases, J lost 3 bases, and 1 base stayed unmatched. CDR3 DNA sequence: TGTGCCAGCAGTTTACAGGGGGGTGGAAACACCATATATTTT. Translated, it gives CASSLQGGGNTIYF.

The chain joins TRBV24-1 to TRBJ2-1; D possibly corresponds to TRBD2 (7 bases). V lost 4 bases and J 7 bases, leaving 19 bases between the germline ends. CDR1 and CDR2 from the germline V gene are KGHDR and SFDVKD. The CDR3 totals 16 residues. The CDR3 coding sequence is TGTGCCACCAGTGACCGCCTAGAAGGGGGAGGGAATGAGCAGTTCTTC. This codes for CATSDRLEGGGNEQFF.

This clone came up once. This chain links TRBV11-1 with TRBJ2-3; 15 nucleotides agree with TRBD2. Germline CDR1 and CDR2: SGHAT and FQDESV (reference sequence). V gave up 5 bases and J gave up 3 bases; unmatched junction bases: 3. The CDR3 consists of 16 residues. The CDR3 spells CASSLGTSGGTDTQYF. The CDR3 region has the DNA TGTGCCAGCAGCCTCGGGACTAGCGGGGGGACAGATACGCAGTATTTT.

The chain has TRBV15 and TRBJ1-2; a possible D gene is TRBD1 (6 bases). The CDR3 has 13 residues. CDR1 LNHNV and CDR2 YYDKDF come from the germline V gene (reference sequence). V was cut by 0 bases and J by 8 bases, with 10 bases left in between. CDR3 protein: CATSRDGQGGYTF. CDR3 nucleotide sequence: TGTGCCACCAGCAGAGATGGCCAGGGGGGCTACACCTTC.

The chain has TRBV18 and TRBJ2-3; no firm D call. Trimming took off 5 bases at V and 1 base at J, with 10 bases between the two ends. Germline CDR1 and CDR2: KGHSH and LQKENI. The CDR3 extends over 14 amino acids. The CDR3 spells CASSLHPGTDTQYF. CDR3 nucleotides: TGTGCCAGCTCATTGCACCCAGGCACAGATACGCAGTATTTT.

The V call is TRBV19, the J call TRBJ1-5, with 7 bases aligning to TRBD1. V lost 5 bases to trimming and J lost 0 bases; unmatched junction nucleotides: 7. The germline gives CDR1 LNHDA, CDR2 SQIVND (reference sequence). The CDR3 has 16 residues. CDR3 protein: CASSPQTGFSNQPQHF. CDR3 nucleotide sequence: TGTGCCAGTAGTCCCCAGACAGGGTTTAGCAATCAGCCCCAGCATTTT.